The rows below give T cell receptor beta chains drawn from one sample of a study of CD8 T cells in Susac syndrome. From the immunoSEQ multiplex PCR reads, TCRdb called clonotypes with MiXCR, one entry per CDR3 protein. The sample comprises some 400,000 distinct CDR3 sequences, approximately 89% of which are singletons, and more than 0.09% rests with the top ten. Source material: CD8+ T cells from PBMCs. These TCRs come from a human donor with multiple sclerosis. Each CDR3 is given with its conserved first and last residue. Fields, in order: V gene, J gene, clone size, D gene, CDR3 DNA, CDR3 protein. D genes are given only for firm matches. For some rows the clone size is stated as once, few or many, or as a class when expanded; others skip it.

V gene: TRBV11-2; J gene: TRBJ2-7; clone size: -; D gene: -; CDR3 DNA: TGTGCCAGCAGCCCCCTGGACGAGCAGTACTTC; CDR3 protein: CASSPLDEQYF
V gene: TRBV20-1; J gene: TRBJ1-1; clone size: -; D gene: TRBD1; CDR3 DNA: TGCAGTGCTAGAGACTTCAGGGGGCAAGGGACTGAAGCTTTCTTT; CDR3 protein: CSARDFRGQGTEAFF
V gene: TRBV3-1; J gene: TRBJ2-2; clone size: -; D gene: -; CDR3 DNA: TGTGCCAGCAGCCAGGGGGCTGGCACCGGGGAGCTGTTTTTT; CDR3 protein: CASSQGAGTGELFF
V gene: TRBV28; J gene: TRBJ2-3; clone size: -; D gene: TRBD1; CDR3 DNA: TGTGCCAGCAGTGGCAGGATACCGAAGGGACAGGGGATCACAGATACGCAGTATTTT; CDR3 protein: CASSGRIPKGQGITDTQYF
V gene: TRBV5-6; J gene: TRBJ1-5; clone size: -; D gene: -; CDR3 DNA: TGTGCCAGCAGCTTTTTAGATCGCGGAGTCTTTGAGCCCCAGCATTTT; CDR3 protein: CASSFLDRGVFEPQHF
V gene: TRBV25-1; J gene: TRBJ1-3; clone size: -; D gene: -; CDR3 DNA: TGTGCCAGCAGTGAACCGACAGAGAAGACTGGAAACACCATATATTTT; CDR3 protein: CASSEPTEKTGNTIYF
V gene: TRBV27; J gene: TRBJ2-7; clone size: -; D gene: -; CDR3 DNA: TGTGCCAGCAGTTTATCTTCCCCGGGGTCTCGGATAGGGGAGCAGTACTTC; CDR3 protein: CASSLSSPGSRIGEQYF
V gene: TRBV28; J gene: TRBJ2-7; clone size: once; D gene: TRBD2; CDR3 DNA: TGTGCCAGCAGTTTATATATCGGGGGGGACAACCGGGACTCCTACGAGCAGTACTTC; CDR3 protein: CASSLYIGGDNRDSYEQYF
V gene: TRBV27; J gene: TRBJ2-1; clone size: -; D gene: TRBD2; CDR3 DNA: TGTGCCAGCCTAGCATCCCTAGCGGGCAGCTCCTACAATGAGCAGTTCTTC; CDR3 protein: CASLASLAGSSYNEQFF
V gene: TRBV11-2; J gene: TRBJ2-7; clone size: -; D gene: TRBD2; CDR3 DNA: TGTGCCAGCAGCTTAGACGAGCGGGGGATCTACGAGCAGTACTTC; CDR3 protein: CASSLDERGIYEQYF
V gene: TRBV4-1; J gene: TRBJ1-2; clone size: -; D gene: -; CDR3 DNA: TGCGCCAGCAGCCAAGTAGGCGGAACTAACTATGGCTACACCTTC; CDR3 protein: CASSQVGGTNYGYTF
V gene: TRBV5-8; J gene: TRBJ1-5; clone size: -; D gene: -; CDR3 DNA: TGTGCCAGCAGTTTGACACCTTATAGCAATCAGCCCCAGCATTTT; CDR3 protein: CASSLTPYSNQPQHF
V gene: TRBV7-8; J gene: TRBJ2-5; clone size: -; D gene: TRBD2; CDR3 DNA: TGTGCCAGCAGGCAAGGGACTAGCGGTTTACAAGAGACCCAGTACTTC; CDR3 protein: CASRQGTSGLQETQYF
V gene: TRBV6-5; J gene: TRBJ2-1; clone size: -; D gene: -; CDR3 DNA: TGTGCCAGCAGTCCGACTAGATTTTACAATGAGCAGTTCTTC; CDR3 protein: CASSPTRFYNEQFF
V gene: TRBV25-1; J gene: TRBJ2-7; clone size: -; D gene: -; CDR3 DNA: TGTGCCAGCAGTGCATTCACTAGCTACGAGCAGTACTTC; CDR3 protein: CASSAFTSYEQYF
V gene: TRBV5-4; J gene: TRBJ1-1; clone size: -; D gene: -; CDR3 DNA: TGTGCCAGCAGCTACGGGCAGGAGGACACTGAAGCTTTCTTT; CDR3 protein: CASSYGQEDTEAFF
V gene: TRBV20-1; J gene: TRBJ1-6; clone size: few; D gene: TRBD1; CDR3 DNA: TGCAGTGCTAGAGACCCGACAGGGGTGAATAATTCACCCCTCCACTTT; CDR3 protein: CSARDPTGVNNSPLHF
V gene: TRBV7-9; J gene: TRBJ1-1; clone size: -; D gene: -; CDR3 DNA: TGTGCCAGCAGCTTCCCACACTCCGGGAAAGAAGCTTTCTTT; CDR3 protein: CASSFPHSGKEAFF
V gene: TRBV12-3/TRBV12-4; J gene: TRBJ1-1; clone size: -; D gene: -; CDR3 DNA: TGTGCCAGCATTTACCCTGATGGCACTGAAGCTTTCTTT; CDR3 protein: CASIYPDGTEAFF
V gene: TRBV3-1; J gene: TRBJ2-2; clone size: -; D gene: -; CDR3 DNA: TGTGCCAGCAGCCAAATTTCAAGGAGTACCGGGGAGCTGTTTTTT; CDR3 protein: CASSQISRSTGELFF
V gene: TRBV5-4; J gene: TRBJ1-2; clone size: -; D gene: TRBD1; CDR3 DNA: TGTGCCAGCAGCTCCTCAGGGGGTGACGGCTACACCTTC; CDR3 protein: CASSSSGGDGYTF
V gene: TRBV12-3/TRBV12-4; J gene: TRBJ2-5; clone size: -; D gene: -; CDR3 DNA: TGTGCCAGCAGTTGGGATGACGAGACCCAGTACTTC; CDR3 protein: CASSWDDETQYF
V gene: TRBV27; J gene: TRBJ2-1; clone size: -; D gene: TRBD2; CDR3 DNA: TGTGCCAGCAGGGGTCGGGACGCGGCGGGAGGGCGTGAGCAGTTCTTC; CDR3 protein: CASRGRDAAGGREQFF
V gene: TRBV27; J gene: TRBJ2-1; clone size: -; D gene: TRBD1; CDR3 DNA: TGTGCCAGCAGTTCGGACAGGGCGACCTACAATGAGCAGTTCTTC; CDR3 protein: CASSSDRATYNEQFF
V gene: TRBV5-4; J gene: TRBJ2-7; clone size: few; D gene: TRBD1; CDR3 DNA: TGTGCCAGCAGCCTGGGACAGGGCCACTACGAGCAGTACTTC; CDR3 protein: CASSLGQGHYEQYF
V gene: TRBV4-2; J gene: TRBJ2-6; clone size: -; D gene: -; CDR3 DNA: TGTGCCAGCAGCGTACGTACGAGAGAAGGGGACATCCGCTCTGGGGCCAACGTCCTGACTTTC; CDR3 protein: CASSVRTREGDIRSGANVLTF
V gene: TRBV15; J gene: TRBJ2-1; clone size: -; D gene: TRBD2; CDR3 DNA: TGTGCCACCAGCCAGGAGCGGGAGGGCCACAATGAGCAGTTCTTC; CDR3 protein: CATSQEREGHNEQFF
V gene: TRBV5-1; J gene: TRBJ2-7; clone size: -; D gene: TRBD1; CDR3 DNA: TGCGCCAGAGCTCTGGGGTGGACAGGGCTCTCCTACGAGCAGTACTTC; CDR3 protein: CARALGWTGLSYEQYF
V gene: TRBV7-6; J gene: TRBJ1-1; clone size: -; D gene: TRBD1; CDR3 DNA: TGTGCCAGCAGCTTATACGCTTCCGGGACAGGGAACACTGAAGCTTTCTTT; CDR3 protein: CASSLYASGTGNTEAFF
V gene: TRBV5-4; J gene: TRBJ2-7; clone size: -; D gene: -; CDR3 DNA: TGTGCCAGCAGCCCCGCCGCGGGTCTAGCGAGCTACGAGCAGTACTTC; CDR3 protein: CASSPAAGLASYEQYF
V gene: TRBV15; J gene: TRBJ1-2; clone size: -; D gene: TRBD1; CDR3 DNA: TGTGCCACCAGCGTGGGACAGGGTTATGGCTACACCTTC; CDR3 protein: CATSVGQGYGYTF
V gene: TRBV6-5; J gene: TRBJ2-3; clone size: -; D gene: -; CDR3 DNA: TGTGCCAGCAGTTACAGCCGGCGAACTAGCACAGATACGCAGTATTTT; CDR3 protein: CASSYSRRTSTDTQYF
V gene: TRBV4-1; J gene: TRBJ2-4; clone size: -; D gene: -; CDR3 DNA: TGCGCCAGCAGCCAAGAATGGGGTTCCAAAAACATTCAGTACTTC; CDR3 protein: CASSQEWGSKNIQYF
V gene: TRBV4-1; J gene: TRBJ2-7; clone size: few; D gene: -; CDR3 DNA: TGCGCCAGCAGCCAAGAAACCCATCGGGAAGAGCAGTACTTC; CDR3 protein: CASSQETHREEQYF
V gene: TRBV12-5; J gene: TRBJ2-1; clone size: -; D gene: TRBD2; CDR3 DNA: TGTGCTAGTGGTGAGGATCGGACTAGCGGGATGTACAATGAGCAGTTCTTC; CDR3 protein: CASGEDRTSGMYNEQFF
V gene: TRBV5-1; J gene: TRBJ2-5; clone size: once; D gene: TRBD1; CDR3 DNA: TGCGCCAGCAAGGCACAGGGGGCAGAGACCCAGTACTTC; CDR3 protein: CASKAQGAETQYF
V gene: TRBV12-3/TRBV12-4; J gene: TRBJ1-5; clone size: -; D gene: -; CDR3 DNA: TGTGCCAGCAGTTTTGCGAGGAATCAGCCCCAGCATTTT; CDR3 protein: CASSFARNQPQHF
V gene: TRBV3-1; J gene: TRBJ1-1; clone size: -; D gene: TRBD1; CDR3 DNA: TGTGCCAGCAGCCGCCTAGACAGGGCGAACACTGAAGCTTTCTTT; CDR3 protein: CASSRLDRANTEAFF
V gene: TRBV19; J gene: TRBJ2-4; clone size: -; D gene: -; CDR3 DNA: TGTGCCAGCTCTTATACGGAAAACATTCAGTACTTC; CDR3 protein: CASSYTENIQYF
V gene: TRBV11-2; J gene: TRBJ2-5; clone size: -; D gene: -; CDR3 DNA: TGTGCCAGCAGCTTAGCCGGGGGGCGCCGGGAGACCCAGTACTTC; CDR3 protein: CASSLAGGRRETQYF
V gene: TRBV27; J gene: TRBJ2-7; clone size: many; D gene: -; CDR3 DNA: TGTGCCAGCAGTTTCGGTCGCTCCTACGAGCAGTACTTC; CDR3 protein: CASSFGRSYEQYF
V gene: TRBV6-5; J gene: TRBJ2-1; clone size: -; D gene: TRBD1; CDR3 DNA: TGTGCCAGCAGTACTACCGGGACAGGGGGTGATGAGCAGTTCTTC; CDR3 protein: CASSTTGTGGDEQFF
V gene: TRBV6-2/TRBV6-3; J gene: TRBJ1-2; clone size: few; D gene: TRBD1; CDR3 DNA: TGTGCCAGCAGTTACGGACAGGACTATGGCTACACCTTC; CDR3 protein: CASSYGQDYGYTF
V gene: TRBV30; J gene: TRBJ2-7; clone size: -; D gene: -; CDR3 DNA: TGTGCCTACACAGTCGGGATCTACGAGCAGTACTTC; CDR3 protein: CAYTVGIYEQYF
V gene: TRBV7-9; J gene: TRBJ1-4; clone size: -; D gene: -; CDR3 DNA: TGTGCCAGCAGCGGTTTTCGGTTTGAGGCAGCAACTAATGAAAAACTGTTTTTT; CDR3 protein: CASSGFRFEAATNEKLFF
V gene: TRBV2; J gene: TRBJ2-7; clone size: -; D gene: -; CDR3 DNA: TGTGCCAGCAGCGTGGACCCCGAAAGGGCCTCCTACGAGCAGTACTTC; CDR3 protein: CASSVDPERASYEQYF
V gene: TRBV6-1; J gene: TRBJ1-1; clone size: -; D gene: -; CDR3 DNA: TGTGCCAGCATTCGACACGCCTTAGGAGCTTTCTTT; CDR3 protein: CASIRHALGAFF
V gene: TRBV6-1; J gene: TRBJ2-1; clone size: few; D gene: -; CDR3 DNA: TGTGCCAGCACAGGGTTCTTTGGTGAGCAGTTCTTC; CDR3 protein: CASTGFFGEQFF
V gene: TRBV2; J gene: TRBJ1-1; clone size: -; D gene: -; CDR3 DNA: TGTGCCAGCGGGGGGGTAGATCGCGGGACTGAAGCTTTCTTT; CDR3 protein: CASGGVDRGTEAFF
V gene: TRBV15; J gene: TRBJ2-4; clone size: -; D gene: -; CDR3 DNA: TGTGCCACCAGCAGAGAAGCAGGGGCGATGGACATTCAGTACTTC; CDR3 protein: CATSREAGAMDIQYF
V gene: TRBV6-2/TRBV6-3; J gene: TRBJ2-6; clone size: -; D gene: -; CDR3 DNA: TGTGCCAGCAGTCCAACAGGATTCTCTGGGGCCAACGTCCTGACTTTC; CDR3 protein: CASSPTGFSGANVLTF
V gene: TRBV9; J gene: TRBJ2-3; clone size: -; D gene: TRBD2; CDR3 DNA: TGTGCCAGCAGCGTAGGAACTAGCGGAGGGGATACGCAGTATTTT; CDR3 protein: CASSVGTSGGDTQYF
V gene: TRBV2; J gene: TRBJ2-1; clone size: few; D gene: TRBD2; CDR3 DNA: TGTGCCAGCAGAGCCGGGACTAGCGGAGACAATGAGCAGTTCTTC; CDR3 protein: CASRAGTSGDNEQFF
V gene: TRBV5-5; J gene: TRBJ1-4; clone size: -; D gene: -; CDR3 DNA: TGTGCCAGCACCTCGGGGGAAGGAAAACTGTTTTTT; CDR3 protein: CASTSGEGKLFF